In this sample, the clone carrying this T cell receptor beta chain turned up a few times. Antigen specificity is unknown. The sample is drawn from a study of T-cell reconstitution after alpha-beta-depleted transplantation in children. Study findings and constraints: Reports say that about two months after transplant, the alpha-beta T cells came out of several hundred graft clones that had expanded. Most T-cell counts and diversity one year after the transplant came from T cells that were newly produced. High day-60 TCRbeta diversity in some patients came from surviving recipient T cells and thymic progenitors.

The TCRbeta library was prepared with unique molecular identifiers. TCRdb re-called the PCR reads through MiXCR, storing one row per CDR3 protein. The repertoire holds roughly 790,000 distinct CDR3 sequences, with around 15% as singletons. The V end was cut by 2 bases, the J end by 5 bases, with 15 bases between. Germline lookup yields CDR1 KGHSH and CDR2 LQKENI. This CDR3 is 15 amino acids long. V is TRBV18 and J is TRBJ1-1; weak D call: TRBD1 (5 bases). The specimen comprised PBMCs, mostly from graft donor cells, sampled 360 days after TCRalphabeta/CD19-depleted stem cell transplant. The source is a male patient aged 10 to 17 who had a stem cell transplant for acute lymphoblastic leukemia, so the T cells may come from the graft donor. This CDR3 is CASSPSGHQGTEAFF. As DNA, the CDR3 is TGTGCCAGCTCACCAAGTGGACATCAAGGGACTGAAGCTTTCTTT.